What follows is one TCR beta chain and its context. Its target is unknown. The germline V gene has CDR1 SGHRS and CDR2 YFSETQ. V lost 0 bases to trimming and J lost 10 bases; unmatched junction nucleotides: 6. CDR3 length: 13 residues. This record belongs to a study of response to subunit inactivated influenza vaccine. General observations from the study: Each seasonal influenza vaccination, the authors suggested, recruits few new T cells.

TCRdb passed the RT-PCR reads through MiXCR, listing each CDR3 protein once. The sample shows around 790,000 distinct CDR3 sequences, approximately 21% of them seen only once. The clonotype originates from a man aged 45-65 years who received an inactivated influenza vaccine. The V and J genes are TRBV5-1 and TRBJ1-1; 7 bases match TRBD1. The source material was PBMCs from blood, sampled 4 to 6 days after vaccination. The CDR3 sequence is CASSLDVRGTAFF. The CDR3 coding sequence is TGCGCCAGCAGCTTGGATGTCAGGGGGACAGCTTTCTTT.